The TCR beta chain described here comes from a study of blood T cell repertoires in COVID-19 (dated by TCRdb to 2018 to 2020). For context, the study as a whole: The collaborator samples originated in the United States, Italy and Spain and spanned the acute and convalescent phases of COVID-19. Samples were obtained from the ongoing ImmuneRACE study (first 160 participants) and from 1,254 subjects provided by 6 global collaborators. Deeply sampled blood TCRbeta repertoires from subjects exposed to, actively infected with, or recovered from COVID-19 were included in the dataset. A freely available public database, intended as a resource for researchers studying the immune response to SARS-CoV-2, is where the repertoires were released. The prospective study material was composed of cDNA or gDNA derived from T cells, B-cell-depleted T cells, or PBMCs. The sample metadata nearly always contained a de-identified subject ID, COVID-19 status, age in years and sex. HLA class I and class II types, where available, came from metadata supplied by the sample provider rather than from assay-based typing.

V loses 1 base at its end and J loses 4 bases; junction bases beyond the gene matches: 14. CDR1 SGHRS and CDR2 YFSETQ are derived from the germline V gene. The CDR3 runs 20 amino acids, cysteine and phenylalanine included. CDR3 DNA is the only sequence kept; it has 60 bases, read in frame from the first base. What the research found in general, with its limitations: The amount of clinical and demographic metadata varied by source and participant and was provided uncurated.

The immunoSEQ Assay, a bias-controlled multiplex PCR, was used to amplify TCRbeta CDR3 regions from genomic DNA. The paper's data handling went like this. The number of nucleated cells in each sample was estimated by amplification of reference gene primers within the assay. Sequence reads were collapsed and filtered to measure the absolute abundance of every unique TCRbeta CDR3 rearrangement. Productive Simpson clonality was computed per sample as the square root of Simpson's diversity index over productive rearrangements. TCRdb retrieved this table from immuneACCESS and kept in-frame rearrangements only. Not all clones are present; in checked studies, unresolved V genes account for under half, and no reason is known for the remainder. V and J calls plus clone size are reproduced from that table; the DNA served to infer D and trimming. The sample yields about 330,000 clones; more than 85% were counted once. The top ten constitute about 18% of the sample.

This clone was recorded once. The target of this receptor is not known. There are no base qualities to consult, and no much larger clone falls within one base. Participants in the prospective study were enrolled through a virtual design, were aged roughly 18 to 90 years, and lived in roughly 25 United States geographic areas. Cohort assignment in the prospective study relied on participant-reported clinical history from a screening survey and a study questionnaire. Recovered participants in ImmuneRACE Cohort 3 were defined as having two consecutive negative NP/OP PCR tests, clearance from a healthcare professional, or resolution of symptoms. Mobile phlebotomists in the prospective study collected whole blood, serum and a nasopharyngeal or oropharyngeal swab from every participant. Additional blood draws and questionnaires over an approximately two-month period could optionally be provided by prospective study participants. Blood samples from the prospective study were shipped frozen or at room temperature prior to DNA extraction.

The rearranged segments are TRBV5-1 and TRBJ2-1; 13 bases in the middle match TRBD2. The receptor comes from a young woman who had recovered from COVID-19. Material: PBMCs or T cells enriched from blood (not recorded which). Here is the DNA: TGCGCCAGCAGCTTGTGGACTAGCGGGAGATCCGAACCTCGATACAATGAGCAGTTCTTC. Its translation reads: CASSLWTSGRSEPRYNEQFF.